This TCR beta chain was retrieved from a study of cytomegalovirus exposure and HLA in healthy donors. General study points: Cytomegalovirus-associated TCR beta chains were listed, numbering roughly 150. Confirmation was obtained in vitro that three CMV-associated chains are specific for CMV antigens. Later, an analysis found that TCR clusters from the first cohort tended to co-occur in the roughly 120 validation repertoires.

The CDR3 is made up of 14 amino acids. Per the germline V gene, CDR1 is LNHDA and CDR2 is SQIVND (reference sequence). V lost 1 base to trimming and J lost 3 bases, with 10 bases between them. TCRdb's table, derived via immunoSEQ multiplex PCR, lists solely in-frame clones and lacks some. This repertoire shows roughly 57,000 clones, roughly 93% found once; its top ten account for roughly 1.8%. As to this clone: Its antigen is undetermined.

Specimen: PBMCs. The gene calls are TRBV19 and TRBJ2-7; TRBD2 is a possible D gene (5 bases). This sequence originates from a woman under 30 in good health and CMV-seropositive. CDR3 protein: CASSIGIRDYEQYF. The CDR3 nucleotides read TGTGCCAGTAGTATAGGTATCCGGGACTACGAGCAGTACTTC.